The 12 T cell receptor beta chains reported below all come from one sample, sequenced in a study of shared clonotypes between healthy human individuals. Using immunoSEQ multiplex PCR, the repertoire was profiled, and TCRdb retains in-frame clones only, with some absent. The top ten clones hold 0.11% to 0.15% of a sample with a few million clones, roughly 92% of them seen once. The sequenced sample consisted of naive CD4+ T cells sorted from blood. Subset here: CD45RA+ positively selected. The receptors originated from a young man in good health.

The V and J genes are TRBV5-5 and TRBJ2-7; D possibly corresponds to TRBD1 (6 bases). V was clipped by 4 bases and J by 3 bases, with 17 bases between them. Germline V gives CDR1 SGHKS, CDR2 YYEKEE (reference sequence). The CDR3 consists of 15 residues. The CDR3 DNA is TGTGCCAGCAGCCTCGAACAGGGACGCCGCTACGAGCAGTACTTC. Amino acids: CASSLEQGRRYEQYF. Full variable domain (remainder filled in from reference TRBV5-5 and TRBJ2-7): DAGVTQSPTHLIKTRGQQVTLRCSPISGHKSVSWYQQVLGQGPQFIFQYYEKEERGRGNFPDRFSARQFPNYSSELNVNALLLGDSALYLCASSLEQGRRYEQYFGPGTRLTVT.

The J gene is TRBJ2-2, the V gene TRBV9; 8 nucleotides line up with TRBD1. The CDR3 runs 15 residues. Germline V lookup: CDR1 SGDLS, CDR2 YYNGEE. The V segment lost 4 bases and the J segment 0 bases; nucleotides outside the gene matches: 2. The CDR3 loop reads CASSQGAANTGELFF. The CDR3 DNA follows: TGTGCCAGCAGCCAGGGGGCCGCGAACACCGGGGAGCTGTTTTTT.

V gene TRBV29-1 combines with J gene TRBJ2-1, with a tentative D call TRBD2 (5 bases). V lost 7 bases and J 2 bases, leaving 18 bases between the germline ends. Germline V gene lookup returns CDR1 SQVTM and CDR2 ANQGSEA. The CDR3 spans 15 residues. The chain's CDR3 is CSAERLAVPYNEQFF. The CDR3 bases are TGCAGCGCCGAAAGGCTAGCCGTCCCCTACAATGAGCAGTTCTTC.

Comment on this clone: Within the sample, other DNA sequences also encode this same CDR3. DNA for the CDR3: TGTGCCAGTAGTCCGACAGGGACCGGGGCCAACGTCCTGACTTTC. As protein: CASSPTGTGANVLTF. J is TRBJ2-6 and V is TRBV19; 7 bases line up with TRBD1. The CDR3 is made up of 15 amino acids. Trimming took 5 bases from V and 4 from J; bases not matched to a gene: 5. Germline values: CDR1 LNHDA, CDR2 SQIVND (reference sequence). Looking up the rest from reference TRBV19 and TRBJ2-6 gives the full variable domain: DGGITQSPKYLFRKEGQNVTLSCEQNLNHDAMYWYRQDPGQGLRLIYYSQIVNDFQKGDIAEGYSVSREKKESFPLTVTSAQKNPTAFYLCASSPTGTGANVLTFGAGSRLTVL.

Worth noting for this clone: The sample contains more than one DNA sequence encoding this CDR3. The chain carries TRBV6-5 and TRBJ2-7; D is perhaps TRBD2 (5 bases). The germline V and J ends were trimmed by 2 bases and 3 bases, with 11 bases remaining between them. Germline V gene sequence: CDR1 MNHEY, CDR2 SVGAGI. CDR3 length: 14 residues. Written as DNA, the CDR3 is TGTGCCAGCAGTTACCTAGCCGGGGACTACGAGCAGTACTTC. Translated: CASSYLAGDYEQYF.

This rearrangement joins TRBV5-1 to TRBJ2-1; D remains unclear. Trimming removed 0 bases at V and 3 bases at J, with 10 bases between. Germline CDR1 is SGHRS and CDR2 is YFSETQ. The CDR3 has 15 residues. The CDR3 sequence: CASSLAVEDYNEQFF. The CDR3 DNA reads TGCGCCAGCAGCTTGGCCGTCGAGGACTACAATGAGCAGTTCTTC.

With respect to this clone: The junction departs from germline at one end; a sequencing error may be responsible. This sample includes further DNA sequences coding for the same CDR3. The rearrangement joins TRBV11-2 to TRBJ2-7; 8 bases line up with TRBD1. The CDR3 runs to 13 residues. Germline V lookup: CDR1 SGHAT, CDR2 FQNNGV. The CDR3 nucleotides are TGTGCCAGCAGCCTAGACAGGGGAAACGAGCAGTACTTC. Translating it yields CASSLDRGNEQYF.

V usage is TRBV5-1 and J usage is TRBJ1-1; D is undetermined. CDR3 length: 12 amino acids. The V and J ends lost 6 bases and 7 bases respectively, with 13 bases between them. Germline CDR1 is SGHRS and CDR2 is YFSETQ. CDR3 in amino acids: CASTIDESEAFF. The DNA of the CDR3 is TGCGCCAGCACCATTGACGAAAGTGAAGCTTTCTTT.

The chain combines TRBV30 with TRBJ2-2, with a possible D match to TRBD1 (6 bases). The germline V and J ends were trimmed by 4 bases and 7 bases, with 19 bases remaining between them. The CDR3 contains 15 residues. Germline V gene data show CDR1 as GTSNPN and CDR2 as SVGIG (reference sequence). The CDR3: CAWIRTVKDVGELFF. The CDR3 DNA sequence: TGTGCCTGGATAAGGACAGTAAAGGACGTCGGGGAGCTGTTTTTT.

This chain connects TRBV30 to TRBJ1-2, with D possibly matching TRBD1 (6 bases). Trimming removed 1 base at V and 2 bases at J, with 20 bases between. Germline assignment: CDR1 GTSNPN and CDR2 SVGIG (reference sequence). This CDR3 is built from 17 residues. This chain's CDR3 is CAWSARPSGTPNYGYTF. CDR3 DNA sequence: TGTGCCTGGAGTGCACGCCCCTCCGGGACACCGAACTATGGCTACACCTTC.

The chain couples TRBV7-2 to TRBJ1-1; D call uncertain. This CDR3 is 15 amino acids long. In germline, CDR1 is SGHTA, CDR2 FQGNSA. V was trimmed by 1 base and J by 4 bases, leaving 13 bases between them. For the CDR3, the DNA is TGTGCCAGCAGCTTAGAAACCGCTGTGAGCACTGAAGCTTTCTTT. It codes for CASSLETAVSTEAFF.

The chain links TRBV18 to TRBJ1-4; weak D call: TRBD1 (6 bases). Germline V gene data show CDR1 as KGHSH and CDR2 as LQKENI. The CDR3 is 14 amino acids. V lost 7 bases, J lost 8 bases, and 17 bases lay in between. The CDR3 sequence: CASFAGAGSEKLFF. The CDR3 DNA follows: TGTGCCAGCTTCGCGGGGGCGGGTTCGGAAAAACTGTTTTTT.